This section outlines one T cell receptor beta chain sequence together with its context. Antigen unknown. Noted time point: pre-sensitization, week 0. Treatment here: therapeutic diphenylcyclopropenone sensitization with weekly scalp DPC. Blood sampling preceded each patch test application. The CDR3 runs 14 residues. V lost 3 bases and J 1 base, leaving 8 bases between the germline ends. Germline V lookup: CDR1 SGHAT, CDR2 FQNNGV. This entry belongs to a study of human T cells and chemical hapten exposure. Study-wide background: Upper inner arm skin measuring approximately 2 cm by approximately 2 cm received 2% DPC for sensitization. Predominantly women, the patients had alopecia areata, totalis or universalis.

General observations from the study: Sensitizing with DPC caused no change in TCRs above 1 in 1000 frequency.

TCRdb analysed the RACE reads with MiXCR anew, one entry per CDR3 protein. Here the sample spans more than 250,000 distinct CDR3 sequences, over 8% being singletons. Sample: whole blood, taken in connection with sensitization to the hapten diphenylcyclopropenone (DPC). The source of this sequence is a woman in her 40s with alopecia areata. Some clones in this sample may be carry-over from other donors' samples. This sequence joins TRBV11-2 and TRBJ2-3; D call uncertain. The CDR3 nucleotides read TGTGCCAGCAGCTTCTATAGGGGCACAGATACGCAGTATTTT. This encodes CASSFYRGTDTQYF.